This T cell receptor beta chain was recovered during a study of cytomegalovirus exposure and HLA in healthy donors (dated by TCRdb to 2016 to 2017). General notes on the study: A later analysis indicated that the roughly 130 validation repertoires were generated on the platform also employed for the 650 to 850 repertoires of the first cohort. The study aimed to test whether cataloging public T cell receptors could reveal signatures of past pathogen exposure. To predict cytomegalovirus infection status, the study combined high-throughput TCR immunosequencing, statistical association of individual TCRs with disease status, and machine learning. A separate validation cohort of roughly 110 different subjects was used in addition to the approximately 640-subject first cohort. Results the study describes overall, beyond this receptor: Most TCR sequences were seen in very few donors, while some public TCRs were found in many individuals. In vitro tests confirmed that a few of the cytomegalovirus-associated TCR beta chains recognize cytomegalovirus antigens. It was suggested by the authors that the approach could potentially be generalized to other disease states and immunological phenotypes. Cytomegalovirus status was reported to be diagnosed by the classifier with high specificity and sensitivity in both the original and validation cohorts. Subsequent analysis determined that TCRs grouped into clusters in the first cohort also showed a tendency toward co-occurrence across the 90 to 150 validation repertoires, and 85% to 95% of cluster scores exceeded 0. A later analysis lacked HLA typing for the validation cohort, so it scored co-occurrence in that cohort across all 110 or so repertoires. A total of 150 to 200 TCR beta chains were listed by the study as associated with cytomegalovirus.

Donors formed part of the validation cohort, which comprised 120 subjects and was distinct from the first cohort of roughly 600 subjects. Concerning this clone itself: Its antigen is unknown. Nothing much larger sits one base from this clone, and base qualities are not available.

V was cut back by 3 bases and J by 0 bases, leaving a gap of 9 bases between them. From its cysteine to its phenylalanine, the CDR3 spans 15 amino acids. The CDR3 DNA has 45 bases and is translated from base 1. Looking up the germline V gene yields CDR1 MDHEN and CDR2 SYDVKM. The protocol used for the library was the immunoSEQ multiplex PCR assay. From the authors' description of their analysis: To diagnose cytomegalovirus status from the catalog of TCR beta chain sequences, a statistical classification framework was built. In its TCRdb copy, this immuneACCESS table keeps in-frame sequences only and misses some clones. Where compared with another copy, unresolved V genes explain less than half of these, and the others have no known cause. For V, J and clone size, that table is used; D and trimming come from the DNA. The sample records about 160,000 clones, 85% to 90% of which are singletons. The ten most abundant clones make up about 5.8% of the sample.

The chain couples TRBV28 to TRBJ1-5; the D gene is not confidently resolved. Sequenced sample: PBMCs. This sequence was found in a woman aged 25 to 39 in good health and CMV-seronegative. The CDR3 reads CASSFLSSSNQPQHF. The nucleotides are TGTGCCAGCAGTTTCCTCTCTTCTAGCAATCAGCCCCAGCATTTT.